Following are 29 T cell receptor beta chains from one sample sequenced in a study of blood T cell repertoires in COVID-19. The repertoire was sequenced with immunoSEQ multiplex PCR; TCRdb's copy has only in-frame clones and lacks some. The sample has about 330,000 clones, around 89% seen once. The sequenced sample consisted of peripheral blood. The receptors were sampled from a woman aged 50 to 65 with active or convalescent COVID-19.

V is TRBV27 and J is TRBJ2-7, with TRBD1 identical over 7 bases. The ends lost 3 bases at V and 4 bases at J; junction bases unmatched: 3. This CDR3 region has 13 residues. Germline values: CDR1 MNHEY, CDR2 SMNVEV (reference sequence). In DNA form, the CDR3 reads TGTGCCAGCAGTTTCACAGGGGTGTACGAGCAGTACTTC. Translation gives CASSFTGVYEQYF.

The V call is TRBV27, the J call TRBJ2-7; 7 bases fit TRBD2. This CDR3 region has 15 residues. Unmatched junction bases numbered 9, after V lost 5 bases and J lost 2 bases. Germline V CDR1 and CDR2: MNHEY, SMNVEV (reference sequence). CDR3 residues: CASSPGSGGAYEQYF. The CDR3 region has the DNA TGTGCCAGCAGTCCCGGCTCTGGGGGGGCCTACGAGCAGTACTTC.

The chain has TRBV4-3 and TRBJ1-2, with TRBD1 identical over 11 bases. Per the germline V gene, CDR1 is LGHNA and CDR2 is YSLEER. Trimming removed 4 bases from V and 9 bases from J; junction bases left unmatched: 7. CDR3 length: 14 amino acids. The CDR3 DNA reads TGCGCCAGCAGCCCCGACGGGACAGGGGGTCGCTACACCTTC. This encodes CASSPDGTGGRYTF.

The V gene is TRBV27, the J gene TRBJ2-1; the D gene is possibly TRBD2 (6 bases). Germline assignment: CDR1 MNHEY and CDR2 SMNVEV (reference sequence). CDR3 length: 14 residues. The CDR3 protein is CATAFRLEYNEQFF. In nucleotides, the CDR3 is TGTGCTACAGCCTTCCGACTAGAGTACAATGAGCAGTTCTTC.

The J gene is TRBJ1-2, the V gene TRBV13, with 9 bases fitting TRBD1. Germline values: CDR1 PRHDT, CDR2 FYEKMQ (reference sequence). V shed 1 base, J shed 2 bases, and the junction held 8 bases outside the gene matches. The CDR3 spans 17 residues. This CDR3 reads CASSLVLGQGVNYGYTF. In DNA, the CDR3 is TGTGCCAGCAGCTTAGTTTTGGGACAGGGCGTCAACTATGGCTACACCTTC.

The V and J genes are TRBV27 and TRBJ2-7, with D tentatively TRBD1 (5 bases). This CDR3 contains 17 residues. Trimming removed 0 bases at V and 0 bases at J, with 15 bases between. Looked up from germline, CDR1 is MNHEY and CDR2 is SMNVEV (reference sequence). The CDR3 loop reads CASSLSSQGPSSYEQYF. For the CDR3, the DNA is TGTGCCAGCAGTTTATCGAGTCAGGGCCCGAGCTCCTACGAGCAGTACTTC.

Regarding this clone: The sample carries other DNA sequences with the same CDR3. The J gene is TRBJ1-2, the V gene TRBV7-2; TRBD1 matches 11 bases. Germline V gene sequence: CDR1 SGHTA, CDR2 FQGNSA. The CDR3 loop spans 14 amino acids. Unmatched junction bases numbered 4, after V lost 6 bases and J lost 4 bases. The CDR3 spells CASSSGTGGYGYTF. CDR3 nucleotides: TGTGCCAGCAGTTCTGGGACAGGGGGCTATGGCTACACCTTC.

The chain carries TRBV3-1 (or the pseudogene TRBV3-2) and TRBJ2-1, with 16 bases matching TRBD2. Trimming cost V 4 bases and J 5 bases; bases outside gene matches: 5. In germline, CDR1 is LGHDT, CDR2 YNNKEL (reference sequence). CDR3 size: 17 residues. CDR3 region: CASSRGTSGGANNEQFF. As DNA, the CDR3 is TGTGCCAGCAGCCGCGGGACTAGCGGGGGGGCCAACAATGAGCAGTTCTTC.

This chain uses TRBV5-8 with TRBJ2-7, with 13 bases lining up with TRBD2. Germline loops: CDR1 SGHTS, CDR2 YDEGEE. After removal of 4 bases from V and 4 bases from J, the junction contained 2 bases not matched to a gene. This CDR3 comprises 14 residues. The chain's CDR3 is CASSPGLAGYEQYF. DNA of the CDR3: TGTGCCAGCAGCCCGGGACTAGCGGGGTACGAGCAGTACTTC.

The chain recombines TRBV6-5 with TRBJ1-3; D call uncertain. Trimming left V 8 bases short and J 0 bases short, with 14 bases between. CDR1 MNHEY and CDR2 SVGAGI come from the germline V gene. The CDR3 consists of 15 residues. CDR3 nucleotides: TGTGCCAGCCGACCCTCGGAGGGCTCTGGAAACACCATATATTTT. It is translated as CASRPSEGSGNTIYF.

The chain is built from TRBV2 and TRBJ2-1, with D perhaps TRBD1 (5 bases). The CDR3 has 15 amino acids. V was shortened by 4 bases and J by 1 base, with 11 bases between the two germline ends. CDR1 SNHLY and CDR2 FYNNEI come from the germline V gene. CDR3 sequence: CASSGIDRSYNEQFF. CDR3 sequence (DNA): TGTGCCAGCAGTGGTATTGACAGATCCTACAATGAGCAGTTCTTC.

The chain is built from TRBV27 and TRBJ1-1; TRBD1 matches 7 bases. CDR1 is MNHEY and CDR2 is SMNVEV in the germline V gene (reference sequence). The CDR3 has 14 residues. V lost 3 bases and J lost 4; bases outside the gene matches: 5. CDR3 sequence: CASSFSQGGTEAFF. The CDR3 DNA sequence: TGTGCCAGCAGTTTCTCCCAGGGGGGCACTGAAGCTTTCTTT.

This chain connects TRBV28 to TRBJ2-1; 7 positions match TRBD1. CDR1 MDHEN and CDR2 SYDVKM come from the germline V gene. The junction had 10 bases not matched to a gene; V was cut back by 6 bases and J by 2 bases. The CDR3 totals 16 residues. The CDR3 DNA sequence: TGTGCCAGCAGCCCCCCGGGACAGTTTGCCTACAATGAGCAGTTCTTC. This gives the protein CASSPPGQFAYNEQFF.

The chain joins TRBV11-3 to TRBJ2-1; the D gene is possibly TRBD1 (5 bases). In germline, CDR1 is SGHNT, CDR2 YENEEA. V was cut by 2 bases and J by 8 bases, with 7 bases left in between. This CDR3 spans 12 amino acids. Here the CDR3 reads CASSLKGYEQFF. CDR3 DNA: TGTGCCAGCAGCTTAAAGGGGTATGAGCAGTTCTTC.

V usage is TRBV5-1 and J usage is TRBJ2-2; a possible D gene is TRBD1 (6 bases). The CDR3 extends over 15 amino acids. Germline V gene data show CDR1 as SGHRS and CDR2 as YFSETQ. The V and J ends lost 4 bases and 2 bases respectively, with 12 bases between them. CDR3 nucleotide sequence: TGCGCCAGCAGCATGGACAGACCTAACACCGGGGAGCTGTTTTTT. This encodes CASSMDRPNTGELFF. Drawing the rest from reference TRBV5-1 and TRBJ2-2, the complete variable domain is KAGVTQTPRYLIKTRGQQVTLSCSPISGHRSVSWYQQTPGQGLQFLFEYFSETQRNKGNFPGRFSGRQFSNSRSEMNVSTLELGDSALYLCASSMDRPNTGELFFGEGSRLTVL.

The rearrangement joins TRBV2 to TRBJ2-2; TRBD1 matches 9 bases. Germline values: CDR1 SNHLY, CDR2 FYNNEI. This CDR3 comprises 15 residues. With 7 bases clipped from V and 1 base from J, the junction kept 4 bases outside the gene matches. The CDR3 region has the DNA TGTGCCAGCACCAAGGACAGGGGGAACACCGGGGAGCTGTTTTTT. Amino acids: CASTKDRGNTGELFF.

This clone came up a few times. The rearrangement joins TRBV29-1 to TRBJ1-3; 9 bases fit TRBD1. This CDR3 contains 16 residues. Germline trimming cut 5 bases from V and 1 base from J; bases unmatched to any gene: 9. The germline gives CDR1 SQVTM, CDR2 ANQGSEA. The CDR3, as DNA: TGCAGCGTTAGTCCCGGGACAGGGACTTCTGGAAACACCATATATTTT. It codes for CSVSPGTGTSGNTIYF.

J is TRBJ2-7 and V is TRBV27, with TRBD2 matching 10 bases. Germline V gene sequence: CDR1 MNHEY, CDR2 SMNVEV (reference sequence). With 5 bases clipped from V and 4 bases from J, the junction kept 8 bases outside the gene matches. This CDR3 spans 15 amino acids. The CDR3 bases are TGTGCCAGCAGTAGCTCTAGCGGGAGCTTTTACGAGCAGTACTTC. Translated, it gives CASSSSSGSFYEQYF.

This clone is a singleton in its sample. This rearrangement joins TRBV7-2 to TRBJ2-7, with D tentatively TRBD1 (5 bases). Trimming took 3 bases from V and 4 from J, leaving 13 bases between them. Per germline, CDR1 SGHTA and CDR2 FQGNSA. The CDR3 has 14 amino acids. This CDR3 reads CASSFKGFGYEQYF. The DNA for the CDR3 is TGTGCCAGCAGCTTCAAGGGGTTTGGATACGAGCAGTACTTC.

The rearrangement links TRBV30 to TRBJ2-2, with a tentative D call TRBD1 (5 bases). There are 15 residues in the CDR3. The germline V gene encodes CDR1 GTSNPN and CDR2 SVGIG (reference sequence). V was trimmed by 0 bases and J by 4 bases, leaving 12 bases between them. CDR3: CAWSVRASSTGELFF. In DNA, the CDR3 is TGTGCCTGGAGTGTCAGGGCGAGTAGCACCGGGGAGCTGTTTTTT.

The rearrangement joins TRBV21-1 to TRBJ2-3; the D segment call TRBD2 is taken from the table without a DNA check. TRBV21-1 is designated a pseudogene. The CDR3 is made up of 22 amino acids. The DNA for the CDR3 is TGTGCCAGCAGAGCGAGGACTCCGGGGACCCAACCGGGACTAGCGCCACCAGATACGCAGTATTTT. Protein sequence: CASRARTPGTQPGLAPPDTQYF.

The CDR3 DNA reads TGTGCCAGTAGTATTAATGGGCGCCGGCTCTCTGGAAACACCATATATTTT. Amino acid sequence: CASSINGRRLSGNTIYF. This chain uses TRBV19 with TRBJ1-3, with unresolved D. The ends were cut back, 3 bases at V and 0 bases at J, with 15 bases in the middle. This CDR3 has 17 amino acids. Germline-derived CDR1 and CDR2 are LNHDA and SQIVND (reference sequence).

The chain links TRBV6-5 to TRBJ1-2; possibly TRBD1 for D (5 bases). Per germline, CDR1 MNHEY and CDR2 SVGAGI. The CDR3 runs to 14 residues. V was shortened by 5 bases and J by 2 bases, with 12 bases between the two germline ends. CDR3 nucleotide sequence: TGTGCCAGCAGTCGACAGATAACCAACTATGGCTACACCTTC. Its protein is CASSRQITNYGYTF.

The CDR3 DNA is TGTGCCAGCAGCTCTTCCGGGACTAGCGGGAGCTCCCCTCGGAATGAGCAGTTCTTC. This sequence encodes CASSSSGTSGSSPRNEQFF. V and J are TRBV7-2 and TRBJ2-1; TRBD2 matches at 14 bases. V lost 4 bases, J lost 7 bases, and 15 bases stayed unmatched. Per germline, CDR1 SGHTA and CDR2 FQGNSA. This CDR3 is 19 amino acids long.

Comment on this clone: One junction end does not reproduce the germline sequence, and a read error may be involved. This sequence joins TRBV7-7 and TRBJ2-5; 7 bases match TRBD1. CDR1 and CDR2 (germline): SSHAT, FNYEAQ (reference sequence). The CDR3 is made up of 15 amino acids. The DNA of the CDR3 is TGTGCTAGCAGCCCACGGGACAGACGGGGAGAGACCCAGTACTTC. Residues: CASSPRDRRGETQYF.

The rearrangement joins TRBV5-4 to TRBJ2-5, with 9 bases aligning to TRBD2. V was clipped by 4 bases and J by 5 bases; unmatched bases: 12. The V gene's germline CDR1 is SGHNT and CDR2 YYREEE (reference sequence). The CDR3 covers 16 residues. CDR3 loop: CASSPRSAGGYETQYF. The CDR3 DNA sequence: TGTGCCAGCAGCCCTAGGTCAGCGGGAGGTTATGAGACCCAGTACTTC.

This chain connects TRBV27 to TRBJ1-2; D gene ambiguous. CDR1 is MNHEY, CDR2 SMNVEV, per germline (reference sequence). With 0 bases removed from V and 4 bases from J, the gap between germline ends came to 12 bases. The CDR3 has 15 residues. CDR3: CASSLSPHGVYGYTF. The DNA of the CDR3 is TGTGCCAGCAGTTTATCCCCACACGGGGTCTATGGCTACACCTTC.

This clone was detected only once. The chain is built from TRBV11-3 and TRBJ1-1; D perhaps matches TRBD1 (6 bases). V lost 4 bases, J lost 5 bases, and 14 bases lay in between. This CDR3 contains 14 residues. Germline V gene data show CDR1 as SGHNT and CDR2 as YENEEA. The CDR3 sequence is CASSSSPQGTEAFF. In nucleotides, the CDR3 is TGTGCCAGCAGCTCATCCCCACAGGGAACTGAAGCTTTCTTT.

V gene TRBV7-3 combines with J gene TRBJ2-3; 10 bases line up with TRBD2. CDR3 size: 17 residues. Losses at the gene ends were 5 bases for V and 6 bases for J; bases not matched to a gene: 14. Germline CDR1 SGHTA, CDR2 FQGTGA. This CDR3 is CASSPRWASGSIDTQYF. The CDR3 bases are TGTGCCAGCAGCCCACGTTGGGCTAGCGGGAGCATCGATACGCAGTATTTT.